Each of the 5 T cell receptor beta chains below was sequenced from the same sample in a study of shared clonotypes between healthy human individuals. Produced via immunoSEQ multiplex PCR; TCRdb's table is partial and in-frame only. The sample consists of 2 million to 2.5 million clones, approximately 93% of them appearing once. The sample was naive CD4+ T cells from PBMCs. Noted subset: CD45RA+ positively selected. Every receptor here comes from a man younger than 35 in good health. Some clones in this sample may be carry-over from other donors' samples.

The DNA of the CDR3 is TGTGCCAGCAGCGTACAGGTCACAGATACGCAGTATTTT. It codes for CASSVQVTDTQYF. The J gene is TRBJ2-3, the V gene TRBV4-2; TRBD1 might be the D (5 bases). In germline, CDR1 is LGHNA, CDR2 YNFKEQ. The CDR3 has 13 residues. The germline V and J ends were trimmed by 5 bases and 2 bases, with 8 bases remaining between them.

V is TRBV5-6 and J is TRBJ1-1; D call uncertain. The V end lost 1 base, the J end lost 0 bases, and 4 bases lay between the germline ends. This CDR3 has 13 residues. The germline V gene encodes CDR1 SGHDT and CDR2 YYEEEE. The CDR3 DNA follows: TGTGCCAGCAGCTTGATGGTGAACACTGAAGCTTTCTTT. Amino acids: CASSLMVNTEAFF.

The V gene is TRBV7-9, the J gene TRBJ2-3, with D perhaps TRBD2 (5 bases). With 8 bases removed from V and 2 bases from J, the gap between germline ends came to 11 bases. Germline V gene data show CDR1 as SEHNR and CDR2 as FQNEAQ (reference sequence). The length of the CDR3 is 13 residues. The CDR3: CASFRGSTDTQYF. CDR3 DNA: TGTGCCAGCTTTCGGGGATCCACAGATACGCAGTATTTT.

The CDR3 loop is CSVEARGETQYF. CDR3 coding DNA: TGCAGCGTTGAGGCTAGGGGGGAGACCCAGTACTTC. The chain links TRBV29-1 to TRBJ2-5; the D gene is possibly TRBD1 (6 bases). This CDR3 is built from 12 residues. Germline lookup yields CDR1 SQVTM and CDR2 ANQGSEA. With 3 bases removed from V and 5 bases from J, the gap between germline ends came to 10 bases.

Concerning this clone: Other DNA sequences within the sample encode an identical CDR3. The gene calls are TRBV28 and TRBJ2-6; TRBD2 is a possible D gene (5 bases). The CDR3 sequence is 14 residues long. V was shortened by 4 bases and J by 2 bases, with 6 bases between the two germline ends. Germline V gene lookup returns CDR1 MDHEN and CDR2 SYDVKM. The CDR3 region has the DNA TGTGCCAGCAGTTCCGGGACTGGGGCCAACGTCCTGACTTTC. It translates to CASSSGTGANVLTF.